This is a list of T cell receptor beta chains from one sample in a study of glioma-infiltrating T cells. In TCRdb, the multiplex PCR reads were re-called with MiXCR into one record per CDR3 protein. The table has under 200,000 distinct CDR3 sequences, around 45% seen once. Sample: glioma tissue, nonneoplastic brain tissue, or PBMCs (not recorded which). Receptors were obtained from a human donor with low-grade glioma or glioblastoma, undergoing nonglioma brain surgery, or in good health (not recorded which). Both conserved end residues are part of each CDR3. D genes are given only for firm matches. The size of a clone is reported for some rows only, either as once, few or many, or as a class for expanded clones.

d_call: TRBD2; v_call: TRBV6-6; j_call: TRBJ2-7; cdr3_length: 15; clone_size: NA; cdr3_nt: TGTGCCAGCAGTTACGGGGGACTAGCAACCTACGAGCAGTACTTC; cdr3_aa: CASSYGGLATYEQYF
d_call: TRBD2; v_call: TRBV10-3; j_call: TRBJ2-1; cdr3_length: 15; clone_size: NA; cdr3_nt: TGTGCCATCAGTGCATCTAGCGGAAGCTACAATGAGCAGTTCTTC; cdr3_aa: CAISASSGSYNEQFF
d_call: NA; v_call: TRBV3-1; j_call: TRBJ2-5; cdr3_length: 14; clone_size: NA; cdr3_nt: TGTGCCAGCATCCCCCCTTTTCAGCAAGAGACCCAGTACTTC; cdr3_aa: CASIPPFQQETQYF
d_call: TRBD2; v_call: TRBV12-3/TRBV12-4; j_call: TRBJ2-1; cdr3_length: 17; clone_size: NA; cdr3_nt: TGTGCCAGCAGATATCCGGGGACTAGCGGGAGTTACAATGAGCAGTTCTTC; cdr3_aa: CASRYPGTSGSYNEQFF
d_call: TRBD2; v_call: TRBV10-3; j_call: TRBJ2-3; cdr3_length: 14; clone_size: NA; cdr3_nt: TGTGCCATCAAACCGGGACTAGCGACAGATACGCAGTATTTT; cdr3_aa: CAIKPGLATDTQYF
d_call: NA; v_call: TRBV6-1; j_call: TRBJ2-7; cdr3_length: 13; clone_size: many; cdr3_nt: TGTGCCAGCAGTGAAATGCGGCTTTACGAGCAGTACTTC; cdr3_aa: CASSEMRLYEQYF
d_call: TRBD2; v_call: TRBV29-1; j_call: TRBJ2-7; cdr3_length: 14; clone_size: NA; cdr3_nt: TGCAGCGTTGCTGGGACTAGCGGATACTACGAGCAGTACTTC; cdr3_aa: CSVAGTSGYYEQYF
d_call: TRBD2; v_call: TRBV20-1; j_call: TRBJ2-3; cdr3_length: 18; clone_size: many; cdr3_nt: TGCAGTGCTAGAGATACTAGCGGCCGACCGGGTCCCACAGATACGCAGTATTTT; cdr3_aa: CSARDTSGRPGPTDTQYF
d_call: NA; v_call: TRBV7-9; j_call: TRBJ2-7; cdr3_length: 12; clone_size: many; cdr3_nt: TGTGCCAGCAGCTTCGGGGTCCACGAGCAGTACTTC; cdr3_aa: CASSFGVHEQYF
d_call: NA; v_call: TRBV7-2; j_call: TRBJ1-4; cdr3_length: 17; clone_size: many; cdr3_nt: TGTGCCAGCAGCTTAGCGCTGCGACCTGGGGGCGATGAAAAACTGTTTTTT; cdr3_aa: CASSLALRPGGDEKLFF
d_call: NA; v_call: TRBV4-3; j_call: TRBJ2-1; cdr3_length: 13; clone_size: NA; cdr3_nt: TGCGCCAGTGCGGGGACAGAGATTAATGATCAGTTCTTC; cdr3_aa: CASAGTEINDQFF
d_call: TRBD1; v_call: TRBV3-1; j_call: TRBJ1-3; cdr3_length: 17; clone_size: NA; cdr3_nt: TGTGCCAGCAGCCAGGCACGGACAGGGGCAAACGGAAACACCATATATTTT; cdr3_aa: CASSQARTGANGNTIYF
d_call: NA; v_call: TRBV6-1; j_call: TRBJ1-4; cdr3_length: 13; clone_size: NA; cdr3_nt: TGTGCCAGCAGAGCCCAGGGACGTGAAAAGCTGCTTTTT; cdr3_aa: CASRAQGREKLLF
d_call: TRBD2; v_call: TRBV27; j_call: TRBJ2-3; cdr3_length: 17; clone_size: NA; cdr3_nt: TGTGTAAGCAGTTTTTGGGGGACTAGCGGGAACACAGATACGCAGTATTTT; cdr3_aa: CVSSFWGTSGNTDTQYF
d_call: NA; v_call: TRBV5-4; j_call: TRBJ2-1; cdr3_length: 17; clone_size: NA; cdr3_nt: TGTGCCAGCAGCCCTGCAGACTCAATTAAGACCTACAATGAGCAGTTCTTC; cdr3_aa: CASSPADSIKTYNEQFF
d_call: NA; v_call: TRBV20-1; j_call: TRBJ2-1; cdr3_length: 14; clone_size: many; cdr3_nt: TGCAGTGCGATAAACAGGGGTAGCGGAGATGAGCAGTTCTTC; cdr3_aa: CSAINRGSGDEQFF
d_call: TRBD2; v_call: TRBV15; j_call: TRBJ2-1; cdr3_length: 17; clone_size: many; cdr3_nt: TGTGCCACCAGCAGAGATTGGCGGACTAGCGGCTACAATGAGCAGTTCTTC; cdr3_aa: CATSRDWRTSGYNEQFF
d_call: TRBD2; v_call: TRBV20-1; j_call: TRBJ2-7; cdr3_length: 13; clone_size: once; cdr3_nt: TGCAGCGTTGAGACTAGCGGGAACAGTGAGCAGTACTTC; cdr3_aa: CSVETSGNSEQYF
d_call: NA; v_call: TRBV19; j_call: TRBJ2-3; cdr3_length: 15; clone_size: NA; cdr3_nt: TGTGCCAGTTCGAGGGGGACCCAGAACGCAGATACGCAGTATTTT; cdr3_aa: CASSRGTQNADTQYF
d_call: NA; v_call: TRBV5-1; j_call: TRBJ1-2; cdr3_length: 15; clone_size: few; cdr3_nt: TGCGCCAGCAGCTTCAGTCAGGGACTGATCTATGGCTACACCTTC; cdr3_aa: CASSFSQGLIYGYTF